Sequencing of this TCR beta chain was carried out in a study of cytomegalovirus exposure and HLA in healthy donors listed by TCRdb under 2017. For context, the study as a whole: In an earlier analysis of 550 to 750 of the donors, 250 to 350 Gb of sequence data and about 110 million unique TCR beta sequences from about 179 million T cells were reported. Around 320 gigabases of sequencing data and around 87 million unique TCR sequences were included in an early release covering 550 to 650 HLA-typed donors. Of the approximately 400 genotyped donors, 65% to 90% were placed in the genetic ancestry cluster associated with self-reported Caucasian donors. The study was designed to test whether signatures of past pathogen exposure could be identified by cataloging public T cell receptors. Using immunosequencing, the study profiled T cell repertoires from around 680 subjects and related those repertoires to cytomegalovirus serostatus. In addition to the first cohort of roughly 700 subjects, a separate validation cohort of 130 or so different subjects was used. The study combined high-throughput TCR immunosequencing, statistical association of individual TCRs with disease status, and machine learning to predict cytomegalovirus infection status. In a later analysis, previously published TCR beta repertoires from about 670 donors were re-analyzed and high-resolution HLA genotyping was added so that TCR occurrence patterns could be studied. Rather than drawing on any new phenotypic data, the later analysis identified candidate immune exposures from TCR beta sequences and the way those sequences occurred across donors. In an earlier analysis of 587 of the donors, high-throughput TCR beta sequencing was used to judge whether each TCR beta V gene segment behaved as functional or pseudogenic. Donor age, sex, ethnicity and CMV serostatus were compiled alongside the repertoire data. In a later genetic analysis, genome-wide SNP genotypes for about three fifths of the 666 donors were used, and that subset was treated as a discovery cohort. All discovery cohort repertoires had been generated on a single sequencing platform. Both class I and class II loci were covered by HLA typing, at four-digit resolution. Typing coverage differed by locus: A, B, C, DRB1 and DQB1 were typed in about 620-640 donors, DQA1 in around 500, DPA1 in 600 to 610, and DPB1 in 450 to 480. Several DR-DQ haplotypes were treated as single units for association and clustering because of strong linkage in the cohort. Among over 350 genotyped donors of the cohort, an average of 235,054 unique TCR beta nucleotide sequences were sequenced per donor, roughly 20% of them non-productive.

The library was produced with the immunoSEQ multiplex PCR assay. A mixture of 60 forward primers for TCR Vbeta segments and 13 reverse primers for TCR Jbeta segments was used in the multiplex PCR. The CDR3 region of rearranged TCR beta genes was amplified from genomic DNA by a multiplex PCR assay. On the Illumina HiSeq System, the amplified TCR beta libraries were sequenced as 87-base-pair reads. The authors' pipeline ran thus. A later analysis tallied 75 million to 85 million unique TCR beta chains across the 640 or so repertoires, and about 12 million of those chains were shared by two or more donors. To remove PCR and sequencing errors, raw reads were error-corrected and collapsed into unique sequences using a nearest-neighbor algorithm that merged closely related sequences. To assign V, D and J gene segments, CDR3 sequences were aligned to IMGT reference sequences. For a sequence to be retained, a match of at least six nucleotides to both a V gene segment and a J gene segment was required. Rearrangements were called productive when the CDR3 lacked stop codons and stayed in frame with V and J; all others were non-productive. CDR3 was defined by IMGT convention, running from the second conserved V-encoded cysteine to the conserved J-encoded phenylalanine. In an earlier analysis of 500 to 650 of the donors, sequences lacking an unambiguous match to a single V gene segment were excluded. An earlier analysis of 587 of the donors called V segments functional above 56.7% productive rearrangements and segregating when the between-donor standard deviation exceeded 5%. To diagnose cytomegalovirus status from the catalog of TCR beta chain sequences, a statistical classification framework was built. V and J gene assignment, in a later analysis, came from comparing TCR nucleotide sequences with IMGT/GENE-DB human TR gene sequences. In a later analysis, CDR3 sequences and most-parsimonious VDJ recombination scenarios were assigned using the TCRdist pipeline. A later analysis defined each TCR beta chain by its CDR3 amino acid sequence plus V-gene family, and excluded reads lacking a unique V-gene family. To address suspected cross-contamination and a sequencing artifact, a later analysis removed 550 to 750 highly shared, low-generation-probability nucleotide sequences. In a later analysis, a clonal expansion index was calculated for each public chain from normalized within-repertoire ranks of inferred template counts. Generation probabilities in a later analysis came from a VDJ recombination model fitted to out-of-frame rearrangements, and those results were checked against IGoR. Hypergeometric tests were used in a later analysis to score TCR-TCR, TCR-HLA and TCR-CMV co-occurrence, with a repertoire-size bias correction applied to the TCR pairs. A later analysis estimated false discovery rates by permuting HLA or CMV assignments 20 times. In a later analysis, co-occurring TCRs were grouped using DBSCAN, with TCRdist sequence similarity added in when clustering inside HLA-allele-positive subsets. For co-occurrence clustering, repertoires with fewer than 30,000 or more than 120,000 public chains were excluded, along with roughly 5 repertoires with anomalous nucleotide sharing. As stored in TCRdb, this immuneACCESS dataset retains in-frame rearrangements with V and J assigned. A fraction of the clones does not appear; measured against another copy, unresolved V genes explain less than half of the discrepancy, and the remainder lacks a known reason. V and J calls plus clone size are reproduced from that table; the DNA served to infer D and trimming. In this sample the table shows roughly 110,000 clones, 82% of which occur a single time. The ten largest make up about a fifth of the sample.

The cohort comprised around 690 healthy bone marrow donors. Cohort members were all nominally healthy when sampled, although unrecorded immune exposures were likely present. The donor tested CMV seropositive, placing the donor among the approximately 290 seropositive members of the cohort. Every donor gave a peripheral blood sample, and the peripheral blood mononuclear cells from that sample were used for TCR beta sequencing. Genomic DNA was extracted from the blood cell samples with the Qiagen DNeasy Blood Extraction Kit. This clone appeared a few times. The antigen this receptor binds is unknown. An end of the junction differs from the germline gene, which may be a read error. The germline V gene encodes CDR1 SGHRS and CDR2 YFSETQ. Reading from cysteine to phenylalanine, the CDR3 counts 13 amino acids. Of the read, only the CDR3 DNA is kept; its 39 bases are in frame from base 1. The research as a whole found: In an earlier analysis of about 600 of the donors, most TCR beta V segments appeared in productive rearrangements about 87% or about 30% of the time, broadly matching IMGT annotations. Because some donors lacked HLA typing at each locus, the association tests relied only on the typed subset. Most TCR sequences were observed very rarely across donors, whereas some public TCRs were present in many individuals. The classifier was reported to diagnose cytomegalovirus status with high specificity and sensitivity in both the original cohort and the validation cohort. Roughly uniform sequencing depth across donors was assumed in presence/absence analyses, although this assumption may not hold. According to a later analysis, parvovirus B19, influenza, CMV and Epstein-Barr virus appeared linked to several top co-occurrence clusters. A further reported finding was that TCR beta sequences accurately predicted the HLA-A and HLA-B alleles for most subjects in the first cohort. Some IMGT-functional V segments, including TRBV6-2 and TRBV6-3, could not be told apart with the 87-base-pair reads, so those segments were excluded. In a later genetic analysis, a missense DCLRE1C variant was associated with V-gene and J-gene trimming of TCR beta chains, and the association was replicated in an independent cohort. Immune exposure information for the cohort was limited to CMV serostatus. Assigning TCR associations to individual alleles was difficult when HLA alleles, especially DR and DQ, strongly co-occurred. According to the authors, the approach could potentially be generalized to other disease states and immunological phenotypes. In a later analysis, some 17,000 TCR beta sequences were associated with specific HLA alleles at a false discovery rate of 0.05. Compared with the approximately 720-donor mean, donors in an Asian-associated ancestry cluster had fewer N-insertions in productive TCRs, according to a later genetic analysis. A cluster of highly shared sequence variants was judged likely to be a technical artifact of the sequencing pipeline. Correlated functional status among segregating V segments might reflect linkage disequilibrium, but an unknown experimental factor could not be ruled out. A later analysis found that most CMV-associated TCR beta chains appeared HLA-restricted, with HLA associations seemingly driven largely by CMV exposure. In a later analysis, TCR association rates were found to vary across HLA loci, with the most associated TCRs seen for DRB1 alleles and the fewest for HLA-C alleles. The cohort was sequenced for TCR beta chains only, and without alpha or paired-chain data the features that could be detected were limited. Because counts were too low, about 15 rarely observed V segments, including chromosome 9 orphons, were left out of the earlier analysis of 587 of the donors. In a later analysis, HLA-associated TCR beta chains showed more clonal expansion and lower generation probabilities than non-associated chains that were equally common. In vitro tests confirmed that three of the cytomegalovirus-associated TCR beta chains recognize cytomegalovirus antigens. The study listed 150 to 200 TCR beta chains as associated with cytomegalovirus.

The chain links TRBV5-1 with TRBJ1-2; TRBD1 is a possible D gene, resting on 5 matching bases. Sequencing used PBMCs. The clonotype originates from a man aged 30-40 years in good health and CMV-seropositive. At the DNA level, the sequence is TGTGCCAGCAGCTTGGAGGGGAACTATGGCTACACCTTC. This yields the protein CASSLEGNYGYTF. With the portions outside the CDR3 filled from the reference TRBV5-1 and TRBJ1-2 genes, the complete variable region becomes KAGVTQTPRYLIKTRGQQVTLSCSPISGHRSVSWYQQTPGQGLQFLFEYFSETQRNKGNFPGRFSGRQFSNSRSEMNVSTLELGDSALYLCASSLEGNYGYTFGSGTRLTVV.